The present T cell receptor beta chain was sequenced within a study of cytomegalovirus exposure and HLA in healthy donors. CDR3 size: 15 residues. Germline V gene sequence: CDR1 MDHEN, CDR2 SYDVKM. V lost 6 bases and J lost 1; bases outside the gene matches: 5. Here immunoSEQ multiplex PCR was the method, and the copy in TCRdb shows in-frame clones only, minus some. This table holds about 110,000 clones, almost 96% found once. The specimen sequenced was PBMCs. This receptor was taken from a woman under 30 in good health and CMV-seronegative. The chain links TRBV28 to TRBJ1-5, with TRBD1 matching over 8 bases. The CDR3 DNA is TGTGCCAGCAGCACCCGGGACAGGAGCAATCAGCCCCAGCATTTT. Its translation: CASSTRDRSNQPQHF.